This T cell receptor beta chain comes out of a study of T cell repertoires in cytomegalovirus infection. TCRdb processed the reads anew with MiXCR; each CDR3 protein has one entry. The sample lists about 330,000 distinct CDR3 sequences, approximately 9.5% occurring once. This clonotype was seen more than once but under ten times. The sequenced sample consisted of PBMCs. The TCR sequence derives from a human donor in good health (CMV status not recorded). Some clones in this sample may be carry-over from other donors' samples.

The CDR3 DNA reads as TGTGCCAGCAGCCAAGACCTGGTCACCGGGGAGCTGTTTTTT. Amino acids: CASSQDLVTGELFF. The chain joins TRBV3-1 to TRBJ2-2; the D is unclear. Germline CDR1 LGHDT, CDR2 YNNKEL (reference sequence). The CDR3 extends over 14 amino acids. The ends were cut back, 0 bases at V and 4 bases at J, with 6 bases in the middle.